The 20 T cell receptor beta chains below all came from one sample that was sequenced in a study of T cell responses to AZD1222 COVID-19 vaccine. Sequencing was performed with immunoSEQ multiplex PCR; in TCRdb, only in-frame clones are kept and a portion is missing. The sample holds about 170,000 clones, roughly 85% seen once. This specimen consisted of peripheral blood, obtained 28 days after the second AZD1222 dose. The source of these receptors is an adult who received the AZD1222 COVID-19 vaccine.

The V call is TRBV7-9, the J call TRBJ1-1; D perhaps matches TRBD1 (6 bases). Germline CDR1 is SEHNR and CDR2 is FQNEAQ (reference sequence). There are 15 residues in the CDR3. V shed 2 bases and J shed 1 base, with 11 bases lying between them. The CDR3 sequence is CASSLNRVRNTEAFF. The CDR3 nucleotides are TGTGCCAGCAGCTTAAACAGGGTGAGGAACACTGAAGCTTTCTTT.

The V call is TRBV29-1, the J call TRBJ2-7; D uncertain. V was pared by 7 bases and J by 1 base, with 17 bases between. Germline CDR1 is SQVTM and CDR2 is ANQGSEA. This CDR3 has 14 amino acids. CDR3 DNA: TGCAGCGGTTCGGACGGCAGATCATCCTACGAGCAGTACTTC. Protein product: CSGSDGRSSYEQYF.

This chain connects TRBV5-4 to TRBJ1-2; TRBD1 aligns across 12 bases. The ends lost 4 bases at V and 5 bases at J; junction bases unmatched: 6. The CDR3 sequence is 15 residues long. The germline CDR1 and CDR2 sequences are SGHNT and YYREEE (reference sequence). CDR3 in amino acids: CASSAGQGAWYGYTF. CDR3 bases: TGTGCCAGCAGCGCGGGACAGGGGGCATGGTATGGCTACACCTTC.

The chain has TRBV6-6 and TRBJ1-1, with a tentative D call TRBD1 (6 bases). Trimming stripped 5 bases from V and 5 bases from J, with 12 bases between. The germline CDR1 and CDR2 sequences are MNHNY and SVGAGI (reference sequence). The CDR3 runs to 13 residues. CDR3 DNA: TGTGCCAGCAGTACCCCAGGGGAGACTGAAGCTTTCTTT. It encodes CASSTPGETEAFF.

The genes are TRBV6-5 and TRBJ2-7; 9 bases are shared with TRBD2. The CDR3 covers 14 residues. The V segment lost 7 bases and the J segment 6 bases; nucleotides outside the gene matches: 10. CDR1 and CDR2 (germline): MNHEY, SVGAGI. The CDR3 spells CASNRPGLAGEQYF. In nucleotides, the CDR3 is TGTGCCAGCAACCGACCGGGACTAGCCGGCGAGCAGTACTTC.

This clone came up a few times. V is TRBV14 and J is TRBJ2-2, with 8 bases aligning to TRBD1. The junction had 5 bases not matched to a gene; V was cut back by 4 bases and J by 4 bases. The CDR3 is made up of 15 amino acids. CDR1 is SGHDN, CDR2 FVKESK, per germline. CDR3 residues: CASSPNTGGTGELFF. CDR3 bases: TGTGCCAGCAGCCCTAATACAGGGGGCACCGGGGAGCTGTTTTTT. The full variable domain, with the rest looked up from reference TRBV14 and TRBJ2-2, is EAGVTQFPSHSVIEKGQTVTLRCDPISGHDNLYWYRRVMGKEIKFLLHFVKESKQDESGMPNNRFLAERTGGTYSTLKVQPAELEDSGVYFCASSPNTGGTGELFFGEGSRLTVL.

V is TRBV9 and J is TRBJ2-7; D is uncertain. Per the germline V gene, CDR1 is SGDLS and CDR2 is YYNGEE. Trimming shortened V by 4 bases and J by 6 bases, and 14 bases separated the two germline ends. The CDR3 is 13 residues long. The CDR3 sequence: CASSPTLKGEQYF. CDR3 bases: TGTGCCAGCAGCCCAACGTTGAAGGGCGAGCAGTACTTC.

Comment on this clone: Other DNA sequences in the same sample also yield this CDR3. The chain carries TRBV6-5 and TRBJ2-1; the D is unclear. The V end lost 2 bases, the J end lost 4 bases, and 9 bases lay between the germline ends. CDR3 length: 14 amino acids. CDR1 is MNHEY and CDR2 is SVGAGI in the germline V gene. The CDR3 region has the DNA TGTGCCAGCAGTTACGTTCCTGATTACAATGAGCAGTTCTTC. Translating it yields CASSYVPDYNEQFF.

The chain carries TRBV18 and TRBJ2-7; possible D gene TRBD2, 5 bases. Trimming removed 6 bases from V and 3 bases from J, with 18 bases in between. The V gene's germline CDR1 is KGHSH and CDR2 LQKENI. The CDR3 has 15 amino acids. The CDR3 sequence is CASSRAMGSVYEQYF. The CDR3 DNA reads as TGTGCCAGCTCCCGCGCAATGGGTAGCGTCTACGAGCAGTACTTC.

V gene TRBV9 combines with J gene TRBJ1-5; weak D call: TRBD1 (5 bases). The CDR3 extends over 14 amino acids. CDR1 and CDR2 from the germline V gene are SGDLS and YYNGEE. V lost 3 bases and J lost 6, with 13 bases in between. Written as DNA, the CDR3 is TGTGCCAGCAGCGAACAGGCATTTAGTCAGCCCCAGCATTTT. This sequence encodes CASSEQAFSQPQHF.

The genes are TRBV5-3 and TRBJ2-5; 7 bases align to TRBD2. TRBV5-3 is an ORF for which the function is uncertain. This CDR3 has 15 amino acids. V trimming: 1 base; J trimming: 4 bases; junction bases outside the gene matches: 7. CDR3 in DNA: TGTGCCAGAAGCTTGTGGGCGGGGGTGCGAGAGACCCAGTACTTC. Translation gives CARSLWAGVRETQYF.

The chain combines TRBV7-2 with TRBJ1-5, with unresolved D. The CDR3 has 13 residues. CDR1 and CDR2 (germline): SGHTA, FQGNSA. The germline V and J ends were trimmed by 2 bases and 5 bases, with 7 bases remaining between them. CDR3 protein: CASSLQRDQPQHF. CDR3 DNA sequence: TGTGCCAGCAGCTTACAGAGAGATCAGCCCCAGCATTTT.

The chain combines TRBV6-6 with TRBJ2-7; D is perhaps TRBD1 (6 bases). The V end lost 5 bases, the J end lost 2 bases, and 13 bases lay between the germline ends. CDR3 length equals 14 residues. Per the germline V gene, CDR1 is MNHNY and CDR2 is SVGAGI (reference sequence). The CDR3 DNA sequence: TGTGCCAGCAGTACTGACAGGAGTACCTACGAGCAGTACTTC. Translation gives CASSTDRSTYEQYF.

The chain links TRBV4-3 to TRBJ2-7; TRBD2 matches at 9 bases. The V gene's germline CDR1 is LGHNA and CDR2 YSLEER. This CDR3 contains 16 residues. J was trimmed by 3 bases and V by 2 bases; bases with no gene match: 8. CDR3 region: CASSQSASGDYYEQYF. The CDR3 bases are TGCGCCAGCAGCCAAAGTGCTAGCGGGGACTACTACGAGCAGTACTTC.

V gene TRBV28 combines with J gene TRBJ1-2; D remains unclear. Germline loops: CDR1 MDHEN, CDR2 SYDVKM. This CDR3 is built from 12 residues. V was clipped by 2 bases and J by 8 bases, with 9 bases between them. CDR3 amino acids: CASSLAAYGYTF. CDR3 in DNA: TGTGCCAGCAGTTTAGCCGCCTACGGCTACACCTTC.

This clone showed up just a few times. The DNA for the CDR3 is TGTGCCATCAGGCAGGCAGGGTGGCCAGATACGCAGTATTTT. Protein sequence: CAIRQAGWPDTQYF. The V and J genes are TRBV10-3 and TRBJ2-3; D may be TRBD1 (5 bases). Germline V gene sequence: CDR1 ENHRY, CDR2 SYGVKD. This CDR3 is built from 14 residues. Trimming shortened V by 6 bases and J by 4 bases, and 14 bases separated the two germline ends.

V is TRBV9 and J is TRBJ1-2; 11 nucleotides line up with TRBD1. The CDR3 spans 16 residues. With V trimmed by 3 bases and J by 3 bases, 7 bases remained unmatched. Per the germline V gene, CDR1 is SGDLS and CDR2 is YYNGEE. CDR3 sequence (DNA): TGTGCCAGCAGCGCCCGGACAGGGGGCCTGGACTATGGCTACACCTTC. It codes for CASSARTGGLDYGYTF.

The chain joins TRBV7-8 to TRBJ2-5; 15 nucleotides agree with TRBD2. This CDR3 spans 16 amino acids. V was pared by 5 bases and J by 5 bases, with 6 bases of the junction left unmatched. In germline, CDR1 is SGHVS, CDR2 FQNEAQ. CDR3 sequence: CASSRGLAGGWETQYF. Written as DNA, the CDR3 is TGTGCCAGCAGCCGAGGACTAGCGGGGGGGTGGGAGACCCAGTACTTC. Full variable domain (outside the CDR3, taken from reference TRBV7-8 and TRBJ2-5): GAGVSQSPRYKVAKRGQDVALRCDPISGHVSLFWYQQALGQGPEFLTYFQNEAQLDKSGLPSDRFFAERPEGSVSTLKIQRTQQEDSAVYLCASSRGLAGGWETQYFGPGTRLLVL.

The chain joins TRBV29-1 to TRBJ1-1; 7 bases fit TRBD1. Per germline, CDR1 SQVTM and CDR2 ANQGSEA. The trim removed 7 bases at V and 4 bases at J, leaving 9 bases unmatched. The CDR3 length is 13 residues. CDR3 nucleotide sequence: TGCAGCGGATCAGACAGGGTGGGCACTGAAGCTTTCTTT. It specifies CSGSDRVGTEAFF.

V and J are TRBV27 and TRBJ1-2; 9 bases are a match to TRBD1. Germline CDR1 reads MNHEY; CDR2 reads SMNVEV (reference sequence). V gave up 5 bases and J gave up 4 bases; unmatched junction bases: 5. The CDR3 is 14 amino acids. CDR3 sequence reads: CASSPGTGTYGYTF. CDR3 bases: TGTGCCAGCAGTCCCGGGACAGGGACCTATGGCTACACCTTC.